This TCR beta chain appears in the sequencing data of a study of shared clonotypes between healthy human individuals. The length of the CDR3 is 13 residues. Unmatched junction bases numbered 1, after V lost 1 base and J lost 4 bases. Germline assignment: CDR1 SGHRS and CDR2 YFSETQ. Naive CD8 cells lacked CD45RO, underwent positive selection for CCR7 and left out terminally differentiated effector memory CD45RA+ cells. The healthy adult donors were HIV-negative and reported no recent acute infections or vaccinations. Study outcomes and limitations: Sequencing depth was predicted to influence how clonotypes are shared among donors. Some naive CD4 clonotypes, around 5%, turned up in common across several donors.

Each sorted subset replicate got 200 ng genomic DNA, 25,000 to 35,000 genomes. Profiled with immunoSEQ multiplex PCR; TCRdb holds only in-frame clones, not every one. The sample has about 1,900,000 clones, roughly 95% seen once. This clone has only one observation. Antigen unknown. The sample comprised naive CD8+ T cells sorted from blood. The origin of this receptor is a man between 18 and 35 years old in good health. The chain carries TRBV5-1 and TRBJ1-1, with TRBD1 matching over 7 bases. CDR3 in DNA: TGCGCCAGCAGCTTGTACAGGGGCACTGAAGCTTTCTTT. Residues: CASSLYRGTEAFF.